Listed here is a single T cell receptor beta chain. Its antigen is unidentified. Germline lookup yields CDR1 MNHEY and CDR2 SMNVEV (reference sequence). Losses at the gene ends were 6 bases for V and 2 bases for J; bases not matched to a gene: 6. The CDR3 spans 14 residues. The sample comes from a study of cytotoxic CD8 clonotypes in ibrutinib-treated CLL. About the study: The study included under twelve relapsed/refractory and 15 treatment-naive patients; 17 to 18 had IGHV unmutated disease. Response sampling occurred after a median approximately 12 months of treatment (range 6 to 36).

Libraries were prepared by immunoSEQ multiplex PCR; TCRdb keeps only in-frame clonotypes and omits some of them. The sample consists of 250,000 to 350,000 clones, 70% to 80% of them appearing once. Study-level points and caveats: Contraction or stability on treatment characterized the public clonotypes, which were uncommon. At ibrutinib response, clonality increased, and at progression it declined back toward baseline.

The V gene is TRBV27, the J gene TRBJ2-7, with TRBD1 matching 8 bases. Sequences were derived from PBMCs, sampled at disease progression, from a patient treated with ibrutinib. The sequence derives from a human donor with chronic lymphocytic leukemia. The CDR3 DNA reads TGTGCCAGCAGCACCGGGACAGGTCCCTACGAGCAGTACTTC. Translated: CASSTGTGPYEQYF.